Listed below are T cell receptor beta chains from one sample, sequenced in a study of shared clonotypes between healthy human individuals. Only in-frame clones appear in the TCRdb table, and some are missing; sequencing was by immunoSEQ multiplex PCR. This table holds roughly 1,600,000 clones, less than 99% found once. Sequencing was performed on naive CD4+ T cells sorted from blood. These receptors all come from a man in his thirties or forties in good health. The CDR3 runs from the conserved cysteine through the conserved F or W. Fields, in order: D gene, J gene, CDR3 length, clone size, V gene, CDR3 DNA, CDR3 protein. The D gene is left open where the match is weak. For some rows the clone size is stated as once, few or many, or as a class when expanded; others skip it.

D: TRBD2; J: TRBJ2-2; length: 16; size: NA; V: TRBV7-9; DNA: TGTGCCAGCAGCGAATTAGCGGGATTGAACACCGGGGAGCTGTTTTTT; CDR3: CASSELAGLNTGELFF
D: TRBD2; J: TRBJ2-5; length: 18; size: NA; V: TRBV7-6; DNA: TGTGCCAGCAGCTTAGCGCTAAGTAGCGGGAGGGCCTCAGGGACCCAGTACTTC; CDR3: CASSLALSSGRASGTQYF
D: NA; J: TRBJ2-1; length: 18; size: NA; V: TRBV5-4; DNA: TGTGCCAGCAGCTTGGCATGGGGGCTAGGAATTTCGTCTGATGAGCAGTTCTTC; CDR3: CASSLAWGLGISSDEQFF
D: NA; J: TRBJ1-2; length: 14; size: NA; V: TRBV7-2; DNA: TGTGCCAGCGGGGAAGAATCGGGGCCCTATGGCTACACCTTC; CDR3: CASGEESGPYGYTF
D: NA; J: TRBJ2-5; length: 12; size: NA; V: TRBV25-1; DNA: TGTGCCAGCAGCAGAATGGGGTACACCCAGTACTTC; CDR3: CASSRMGYTQYF
D: NA; J: TRBJ2-7; length: 12; size: NA; V: TRBV28; DNA: TGTGCCAGCAGTTTAGCAGGGGCCGAGCAGTACTTC; CDR3: CASSLAGAEQYF
D: NA; J: TRBJ2-7; length: 14; size: NA; V: TRBV28; DNA: TGTGCCAGCAGTGTGTTGGGCGCGGTTTACGAGCAGTACTTC; CDR3: CASSVLGAVYEQYF
D: NA; J: TRBJ1-2; length: 13; size: NA; V: TRBV29-1; DNA: TGCAGCGTTGTAACACGGTTCCTCTATGGCTACACCTTC; CDR3: CSVVTRFLYGYTF
D: TRBD2; J: TRBJ2-7; length: 16; size: once; V: TRBV27; DNA: TGTGCCAGCAGTCCCAAGACTAGCGGGAGGAAGAACGAGCAGTACTTC; CDR3: CASSPKTSGRKNEQYF
D: NA; J: TRBJ1-2; length: 13; size: NA; V: TRBV5-8; DNA: TGTGCCAGCAGTCGGACATATAACTATGGCTACACCTTC; CDR3: CASSRTYNYGYTF
D: TRBD2; J: TRBJ2-7; length: 15; size: NA; V: TRBV6-1; DNA: TGTGCCAGCACTCCCCGAGCGGGACCCACCTACGAGCAGTACTTC; CDR3: CASTPRAGPTYEQYF
D: NA; J: TRBJ1-3; length: 14; size: NA; V: TRBV18; DNA: TGTGCCAGCTCACCTGCTCTGTCTGGAAACACCATATATTTT; CDR3: CASSPALSGNTIYF
D: NA; J: TRBJ1-1; length: 13; size: NA; V: TRBV5-1; DNA: TGCGCCAGCAGCTTAGGCGTGAACACTGAAGCTTTCTTT; CDR3: CASSLGVNTEAFF
D: TRBD1; J: TRBJ1-2; length: 16; size: NA; V: TRBV19; DNA: TGTGCCAGTACCGAGATGCCGGGACAGAAGGTTGATGGCTACACCTTC; CDR3: CASTEMPGQKVDGYTF
D: NA; J: TRBJ2-1; length: 17; size: NA; V: TRBV27; DNA: TGTGCCAGCAGTTGGGGTATGGAGGGAGGCCTCTACAATGAGCAGTTCTTC; CDR3: CASSWGMEGGLYNEQFF
D: NA; J: TRBJ1-3; length: 15; size: NA; V: TRBV28; DNA: TGTGCCAGCAGTTTCGGGGGATCCCCTGGAAACACCATATATTTT; CDR3: CASSFGGSPGNTIYF
D: NA; J: TRBJ2-2; length: 15; size: NA; V: TRBV7-6; DNA: TGTGCCAGCAGCTTAGACGAGGGCTACACCGGGGAGCTGTTTTTT; CDR3: CASSLDEGYTGELFF
D: TRBD1; J: TRBJ1-1; length: 14; size: NA; V: TRBV19; DNA: TGTGCCAGTAGTTCACAGGGGACGAACACTGAAGCTTTCTTT; CDR3: CASSSQGTNTEAFF
D: TRBD2; J: TRBJ2-1; length: 16; size: NA; V: TRBV7-9; DNA: TGTGCCAGCAGCTTGGGACTAGCGGGAGGGCCAGATGAGCAGTTCTTC; CDR3: CASSLGLAGGPDEQFF
D: NA; J: TRBJ1-2; length: 13; size: NA; V: TRBV5-1; DNA: TGCGCCAGCAGCTTGGGAGGCCCCTATGGCTACACCTTC; CDR3: CASSLGGPYGYTF
D: NA; J: TRBJ2-7; length: 16; size: once; V: TRBV5-1; DNA: TGCGCCAGCAGCTTGGACGGGCAGGGGAGCTCCTACGAGCAGTACTTC; CDR3: CASSLDGQGSSYEQYF
D: NA; J: TRBJ2-5; length: 14; size: NA; V: TRBV27; DNA: TGTGCCAGCAGTTTTTCGAGGGCCGTGGAGACCCAGTACTTC; CDR3: CASSFSRAVETQYF
D: NA; J: TRBJ2-3; length: 15; size: NA; V: TRBV18; DNA: TGTGCCAGCTCACCGGGGGAGAGCTTCACAGATACGCAGTATTTT; CDR3: CASSPGESFTDTQYF
D: TRBD1; J: TRBJ2-5; length: 17; size: NA; V: TRBV13; DNA: TGTGCCAGCAGGCCCGGGACAGGGAGGTTCGGGCCAGAGACCCAGTACTTC; CDR3: CASRPGTGRFGPETQYF
D: NA; J: TRBJ1-2; length: 13; size: NA; V: TRBV19; DNA: TGTGCCAGTAGCCTGGAGTTCCCGCCTAACTACACCTTC; CDR3: CASSLEFPPNYTF
D: NA; J: TRBJ1-5; length: 13; size: NA; V: TRBV28; DNA: TGTGCCAGCAGTTCCCCCGGAGATCAGCCCCAGCATTTT; CDR3: CASSSPGDQPQHF
D: TRBD2; J: TRBJ2-5; length: 15; size: NA; V: TRBV5-1; DNA: TGCGCCAGCAGCTTTGGATACGGGGGGAAAGAGACCCAGTACTTC; CDR3: CASSFGYGGKETQYF
D: NA; J: TRBJ2-5; length: 16; size: NA; V: TRBV5-3; DNA: TGTGCCAGATCCGAAGCCGGAAAGGGGAAACAAGAGACCCAGTACTTC; CDR3: CARSEAGKGKQETQYF
D: TRBD2; J: TRBJ2-2; length: 15; size: NA; V: TRBV9; DNA: TGTGCCAGCACCCGGCGGGCGGGAGGGCCGGGGGAGCTGTTTTTT; CDR3: CASTRRAGGPGELFF
D: TRBD1; J: TRBJ2-7; length: 15; size: NA; V: TRBV27; DNA: TGTGCCAGCCGAACCAACCGGGACAGGCGTTACGAGCAGTACTTC; CDR3: CASRTNRDRRYEQYF
D: TRBD2; J: TRBJ2-1; length: 18; size: NA; V: TRBV5-4; DNA: TGTGCCAGCAGCCTAGGACTAGCGGGAGCCCTCTCCTACAATGAGCAGTTCTTC; CDR3: CASSLGLAGALSYNEQFF
D: NA; J: TRBJ2-7; length: 14; size: NA; V: TRBV10-2; DNA: TGCGCCAGCAGTGATCTCCTGAGAGACCCGGGCGACTTCTTC; CDR3: CASSDLLRDPGDFF
D: TRBD2; J: TRBJ2-1; length: 18; size: NA; V: TRBV7-9; DNA: TGTGCCAGCAGGCGAGTTTCAACCGGGACTAGCGTTGGGTATGAGCAGTTCTTC; CDR3: CASRRVSTGTSVGYEQFF
D: NA; J: TRBJ1-2; length: 14; size: NA; V: TRBV7-6; DNA: TGTGCCAGCAGCTTAGCGCCCGAGGGCTATGGCTACACCTTC; CDR3: CASSLAPEGYGYTF
D: NA; J: TRBJ2-1; length: 15; size: NA; V: TRBV6-5; DNA: TGTGCCAGCAGCAGGGGACTCCCACCTAACAATGAGCAGTTCTTC; CDR3: CASSRGLPPNNEQFF
D: TRBD1; J: TRBJ2-1; length: 14; size: NA; V: TRBV5-4; DNA: TGTGCCAGCAGCTTGGGACAGGGTCGGAATGAGCAGTTCTTC; CDR3: CASSLGQGRNEQFF
D: TRBD2; J: TRBJ2-7; length: 19; size: NA; V: TRBV7-8; DNA: TGTGCCAGCAACAGTCGTGGGCTAGCGGTTTCCTGGGAGGGAGCCGAGCAGTACTTC; CDR3: CASNSRGLAVSWEGAEQYF
D: TRBD1; J: TRBJ1-1; length: 14; size: NA; V: TRBV5-1; DNA: TGCGCCAGCAGCTTACAGGGGCAGAACACTGAAGCTTTCTTT; CDR3: CASSLQGQNTEAFF
D: NA; J: TRBJ2-3; length: 15; size: NA; V: TRBV5-1; DNA: TGCGCCAGCACGAGGGCGAGTATCGACACAGATACGCAGTATTTT; CDR3: CASTRASIDTDTQYF